Presented here are 19 T cell receptor beta chains from one specimen sequenced in a study of T-cell reconstitution after alpha-beta-depleted transplantation in children. Unique molecular identifiers were built into the TCRbeta library. One entry per CDR3 protein results from TCRdb running MiXCR on the PCR reads. The data show about 300,000 distinct CDR3 sequences, over 9.5% seen once. The sequences come from PBMCs, collected before TCRalphabeta/CD19-depleted stem cell transplant. Receptors originate from a boy in the first two years of life with acute myeloid leukemia, due to receive a stem cell transplant.

This clonotype was picked up a small number of times. This chain links TRBV3-1 with TRBJ1-1; D is perhaps TRBD1 (6 bases). CDR3 length: 15 residues. From germline, CDR1 is LGHDT and CDR2 YNNKEL (reference sequence). Trimming pared 0 bases from V and 6 bases from J, leaving 14 bases between. CDR3: CASSQDMWAGAEAFF. As DNA, the CDR3 is TGTGCCAGCAGCCAAGACATGTGGGCAGGGGCTGAAGCTTTCTTT.

In its sample, this clonotype was seen a few times. The gene calls are TRBV5-1 and TRBJ2-7, with D maybe TRBD1 (6 bases). Trimming took off 4 bases at V and 0 bases at J, with 11 bases between the two ends. The CDR3 has 14 residues. Germline V gene sequence: CDR1 SGHRS, CDR2 YFSETQ. CDR3 in DNA: TGCGCCAGCAGCGCGGACAGACGCTCCTACGAGCAGTACTTC. This codes for CASSADRRSYEQYF.

The sample holds many counts of this clonotype. V and J are TRBV7-6 and TRBJ2-3; TRBD2 agrees at 13 bases. Germline CDR1 is SGHVS and CDR2 is FNYEAQ. The CDR3 contains 19 residues. With V trimmed by 5 bases and J by 4 bases, 15 bases remained unmatched. The DNA for the CDR3 is TGTGCCAGCAGCCAAGGGACAGGGAGGACTAGCGGGAGATCAGATACGCAGTATTTT. Protein product: CASSQGTGRTSGRSDTQYF.

This clonotype was recorded once. The chain links TRBV2 to TRBJ2-1, with 8 bases that match TRBD1. Germline V lookup: CDR1 SNHLY, CDR2 FYNNEI. This CDR3 is 18 amino acids long. Losses at the gene ends were 6 bases for V and 2 bases for J; bases not matched to a gene: 15. CDR3 sequence reads: CASRAFPRSGGTYNEQFF. The DNA for the CDR3 is TGTGCCAGCAGAGCCTTCCCTCGGTCAGGGGGCACCTACAATGAGCAGTTCTTC.

The sample holds one count of this clonotype. The junction departs from the called germline gene at one end, perhaps through a read error. J is TRBJ1-2 and V is TRBV5-1; maybe TRBD1 (5 bases). Germline loops: CDR1 SGHRS, CDR2 YFSETQ. The CDR3 is 13 residues long. The CDR3 DNA reads as TGCGCCAGCAGCCTTGCAGGGACCCATGGCCACACCTTC. Translation: CASSLAGTHGHTF.

This clonotype was observed at least ten times. The chain joins TRBV12-3 or TRBV12-4 to TRBJ1-4, with 9 bases fitting TRBD1. V shed 7 bases and J 8 bases; nucleotides not matched to a gene: 11. CDR3 size: 15 residues. The CDR3 region is CASIRTGARREKLFF. CDR3 sequence (DNA): TGTGCCAGCATCCGGACAGGGGCCCGTCGGGAAAAACTGTTTTTT.

CDR3 sequence: CASSQRLAGRSDTQYF. Written as DNA, the CDR3 is TGTGCCAGCAGCCAGCGACTAGCGGGGAGATCAGATACGCAGTATTTT. The chain has TRBV3-1 and TRBJ2-3; TRBD2 agrees at 11 bases. J gave up 4 bases and V 3 bases, and 6 bases lay outside the gene matches. Germline values: CDR1 LGHDT, CDR2 YNNKEL (reference sequence). This CDR3 is 16 amino acids long.

This clonotype showed up just a few times. The rearrangement links TRBV20-1 to TRBJ2-5; 9 bases agree with TRBD2. The V gene end was trimmed by 5 bases and the J gene end by 0 bases; junction bases not matched to a gene: 4. Per germline, CDR1 DFQATT and CDR2 SNEGSKA (reference sequence). The CDR3 spans 14 residues. The CDR3 spells CSAFLAGNQETQYF. Written as DNA, the CDR3 is TGCAGTGCTTTTCTAGCGGGGAACCAAGAGACCCAGTACTTC.

The chain is built from TRBV28 and TRBJ1-1; unclear D gene. There are 15 residues in the CDR3. In germline, CDR1 is MDHEN, CDR2 SYDVKM. Trimming stripped 5 bases from V and 0 bases from J, with 13 bases between. CDR3 residues: CASSPPGGMNTEAFF. CDR3 sequence (DNA): TGTGCCAGCAGTCCCCCGGGTGGGATGAACACTGAAGCTTTCTTT.

This clonotype was found many times. The V and J genes are TRBV5-6 and TRBJ1-2, with D unresolved. CDR1 is SGHDT, CDR2 YYEEEE, per germline. V was cut by 1 base and J by 2 bases, with 6 bases left in between. The CDR3 covers 13 residues. The CDR3 nucleotides read TGTGCCAGCAGCTTGATACTGAACTATGGCTACACCTTC. Its protein is CASSLILNYGYTF. The full variable domain, in which reference TRBV5-6 and TRBJ1-2 provide the parts outside the CDR3, is DAGVTQSPTHLIKTRGQQVTLRCSPKSGHDTVSWYQQALGQGPQFIFQYYEEEERQRGNFPDRFSGHQFPNYSSELNVNALLLGDSALYLCASSLILNYGYTFGSGTRLTVV.

This clonotype was seen at least ten times. The genes are TRBV20-1 and TRBJ1-1; 9 nucleotides line up with TRBD1. Germline V CDR1 and CDR2: DFQATT, SNEGSKA (reference sequence). The CDR3 length is 15 residues. Losses at the gene ends were 6 bases for V and 2 bases for J; bases not matched to a gene: 10. The DNA for the CDR3 is TGCAGTGCCCCTTACAGGGGGCGCCTAAACACTGAAGCTTTCTTT. Translated: CSAPYRGRLNTEAFF.

At least ten counts were recorded for this clonotype. The genes are TRBV12-3 or TRBV12-4 and TRBJ1-6, with D unclear. The V end lost 1 base, the J end lost 3 bases, and 13 bases lay between the germline ends. CDR3 length equals 17 residues. The CDR3 sequence: CASSLDEWSSYNSPLHF. CDR3 coding DNA: TGTGCCAGCAGTTTAGATGAGTGGAGTAGCTATAATTCACCCCTCCACTTT.

The sample holds many counts of this clonotype. The chain couples TRBV24-1 to TRBJ2-7; possibly TRBD1 or TRBD2 for D (5 bases each). CDR3 length: 14 residues. CDR1 is KGHDR, CDR2 SFDVKD, per germline. Trimming left V 4 bases short and J 2 bases short, with 11 bases between. CDR3 loop: CATSDPGHTYEQYF. The DNA of the CDR3 is TGTGCCACCAGTGACCCGGGGCATACCTACGAGCAGTACTTC.

This clonotype has a count of ten or more. The chain couples TRBV7-2 to TRBJ2-7; 10 bases are shared with TRBD2. CDR3 length equals 17 residues. J lost 0 bases, V lost 5 bases, and 10 bases had no gene match. Germline V CDR1 and CDR2: SGHTA, FQGNSA. CDR3 region: CASSRQSIAGGSYEQYF. The CDR3 DNA reads as TGTGCCAGCAGCCGGCAATCCATAGCGGGGGGCTCCTACGAGCAGTACTTC. The full variable domain, completed using reference TRBV7-2 and TRBJ2-7, is GAGVSQSPSNKVTEKGKDVELRCDPISGHTALYWYRQSLGQGLEFLIYFQGNSAPDKSGLPSDRFSAERTGGSVSTLTIQRTQQEDSAVYLCASSRQSIAGGSYEQYFGPGTRLTVT.

This chain uses TRBV30 with TRBJ1-2; TRBD1 might be the D (5 bases). V shed 5 bases and J shed 5 bases, with 15 bases lying between them. The CDR3 is made up of 13 amino acids. The germline gives CDR1 GTSNPN, CDR2 SVGIG (reference sequence). The CDR3 DNA sequence: TGTGCCTGGGGAGAGACAGAGAGGTATGGCTACACCTTC. Amino acids: CAWGETERYGYTF.

At least ten counts were recorded for this clonotype. V is TRBV7-2 and J is TRBJ2-1, with D unresolved. V shed 2 bases and J shed 9 bases, with 5 bases lying between them. The CDR3 covers 11 residues. The germline V gene encodes CDR1 SGHTA and CDR2 FQGNSA. The CDR3 DNA reads as TGTGCCAGCAGCTTACGGACTGAGCAGTTCTTC. Protein product: CASSLRTEQFF.

This clonotype was seen more than once but under ten times. V and J are TRBV5-5 and TRBJ2-2; the match to TRBD2 covers 14 bases. V was clipped by 4 bases and J by 5 bases; unmatched bases: 7. This CDR3 has 17 amino acids. Germline values: CDR1 SGHKS, CDR2 YYEKEE (reference sequence). The CDR3 here is CASSLTSGRAGTGELFF. CDR3 nucleotides: TGTGCCAGCAGCCTGACTAGCGGGAGGGCCGGAACCGGGGAGCTGTTTTTT. Full variable domain (rest looked up from reference TRBV5-5 and TRBJ2-2): DAGVTQSPTHLIKTRGQQVTLRCSPISGHKSVSWYQQVLGQGPQFIFQYYEKEERGRGNFPDRFSARQFPNYSSELNVNALLLGDSALYLCASSLTSGRAGTGELFFGEGSRLTVL.

The table lists this clonotype with many counts. The chain uses TRBV20-1 and TRBJ2-7; D is unclear. V dropped 3 bases and J dropped 6 bases, with 21 bases sitting between them. Looked up from germline, CDR1 is DFQATT and CDR2 is SNEGSKA (reference sequence). The CDR3 extends over 15 amino acids. The CDR3 coding sequence is TGCAGTGCTAGTCGCAGCAACAAACCTTCGTTCGAGCAGTACTTC. As protein: CSASRSNKPSFEQYF.

The chain recombines TRBV10-3 with TRBJ1-2, with unresolved D. The germline V gene encodes CDR1 ENHRY and CDR2 SYGVKD. Trimming cost V 4 bases and J 5 bases, with 14 bases left between them. The CDR3 contains 14 residues. CDR3 region: CAISVGTLGYGYTF. CDR3 coding DNA: TGTGCCATCAGTGTGGGCACTCTAGGGTATGGCTACACCTTC.